Listed below are T cell receptor beta chains from one sample, sequenced in a study of blood T cell repertoires in COVID-19. Data came from immunoSEQ multiplex PCR; TCRdb stores just in-frame clones and leaves some out. Of roughly 50,000 clones in the sample, 80% to 85% were seen once. Sequenced material: peripheral blood. The receptors derive from a woman aged 55-69 years with acute or convalescent COVID-19. The CDR3 runs from the conserved cysteine through the conserved F or W. The order of the fields is clone size, V gene, D gene, J gene, CDR3 protein, CDR3 DNA. A D gene is named only where the DNA matches it firmly. Clone size is shown for a subset of rows, as once, few, many or a class of expanded clone.

.	TRBV6-2/TRBV6-3	.	TRBJ1-4	CASSLNLLPNEKLFF	TGTGCCAGCAGTCTAAACTTGCTGCCTAATGAAAAACTGTTTTTT
.	TRBV5-1	TRBD1	TRBJ2-1	CASSFDRVYNEQFF	TGCGCCAGCAGCTTCGACAGGGTCTACAATGAGCAGTTCTTC
few	TRBV14	.	TRBJ1-1	CASSQTANTEAFF	TGTGCCAGCAGCCAAACAGCGAACACTGAAGCTTTCTTT
.	TRBV30	.	TRBJ2-1	CAWSVTGNEQFF	TGTGCCTGGAGTGTAACTGGCAATGAGCAGTTCTTC
.	TRBV24-1	.	TRBJ2-5	CATSDTGQGRRETQYF	TGTGCCACCAGTGATACGGGACAAGGACGCAGAGAGACCCAGTACTTC
.	TRBV7-9	TRBD1	TRBJ1-2	CASSSYRGGYTF	TGTGCCAGCAGCTCCTACAGGGGGGGCTACACCTTC
.	TRBV6-5	.	TRBJ1-1	CASRAGGSTEAFF	TGTGCCAGCAGGGCAGGTGGGTCCACTGAAGCTTTCTTT
.	TRBV6-1	TRBD2	TRBJ2-7	CASSEPGGMMGGEQYF	TGTGCCAGCAGTGAACCGGGGGGAATGATGGGCGGGGAGCAGTACTTC
once	TRBV28	.	TRBJ1-2	CASKPGSYGYTF	TGTGCCAGCAAACCAGGGTCCTATGGCTACACCTTC
.	TRBV27	.	TRBJ1-2	CASSLRGQFYGYTF	TGTGCCAGCAGTTTAAGGGGCCAGTTCTATGGCTACACCTTC
.	TRBV4-1	.	TRBJ1-2	CASSQDRWAHGYTF	TGCGCCAGCAGCCAAGATCGATGGGCCCATGGCTACACCTTC
.	TRBV13	TRBD1	TRBJ1-2	CASSAHRDRVYGYTF	TGTGCCAGCAGCGCCCACCGGGACAGGGTCTATGGCTACACCTTC
.	TRBV7-9	.	TRBJ2-2	CASSHNPGQATGELFF	TGTGCCAGCAGTCATAACCCTGGGCAGGCCACCGGGGAGCTGTTTTTT
.	TRBV18	.	TRBJ1-3	CASSRSGHSGNTIYF	TGTGCCAGCTCACGCTCAGGTCACTCTGGAAACACCATATATTTT
.	TRBV9	.	TRBJ2-2	CASSLQHTGELFF	TGTGCCAGCAGCCTACAGCACACCGGGGAGCTGTTTTTT
.	TRBV6-5	TRBD2	TRBJ2-2	CASVRGGVYTGELFF	TGTGCCAGCGTGCGGGGGGGAGTGTACACCGGGGAGCTGTTTTTT
.	TRBV6-5	.	TRBJ1-5	CASRNTDSNQPQHF	TGTGCCAGCAGAAATACAGATAGCAATCAGCCCCAGCATTTT
.	TRBV6-5	TRBD2	TRBJ2-3	CASSYRPSGGTQYF	TGTGCCAGCAGTTATCGGCCTAGCGGGGGAACGCAGTATTTT
.	TRBV30	.	TRBJ1-5	CAWSWGPNQPQHF	TGTGCCTGGAGTTGGGGGCCCAATCAGCCCCAGCATTTT
.	TRBV24-1	TRBD2	TRBJ2-3	CATSGGRGSDTQYF	TGTGCCACCAGTGGCGGGAGAGGCTCAGATACGCAGTATTTT
once	TRBV19	.	TRBJ1-5	CASRRTRGAAYSNQPQHF	TGTGCCAGTAGAAGGACACGGGGGGCTGCTTATAGCAATCAGCCCCAGCATTTT
.	TRBV5-1	.	TRBJ1-2	CASSDQGNGYTF	TGCGCCAGCAGCGACCAGGGGAATGGCTACACCTTC
.	TRBV10-3	.	TRBJ2-3	CAISGGPGGARTDTQYF	TGTGCCATCAGTGGGGGGCCTGGGGGCGCGAGGACAGATACGCAGTATTTT
.	TRBV5-1	.	TRBJ1-5	CASSLAGAGSQPQHF	TGCGCCAGCAGCTTGGCCGGCGCAGGGTCACAGCCCCAGCATTTT
.	TRBV30	TRBD1	TRBJ2-7	CAWKLAGGVFYEQYF	TGTGCCTGGAAGTTAGCAGGGGGCGTCTTCTACGAGCAGTACTTC
.	TRBV20-1	.	TRBJ2-5	CSASWRTGETQYF	TGCAGTGCTAGTTGGCGGACTGGGGAGACCCAGTACTTC
.	TRBV6-4	.	TRBJ1-1	CASRTNNAANTEAFF	TGTGCCAGCCGAACTAACAACGCAGCTAACACTGAAGCTTTCTTT
few	TRBV1	.	TRBJ2-7	CTSSHCHSGSSNSTWGSEQYF	TGCACCAGCAGCCATTGCCATAGCGGGAGTTCGAACTCCACGTGGGGCTCCGAGCAGTACTTC
.	TRBV7-2	TRBD1	TRBJ1-2	CASSLDRGGGYTF	TGTGCCAGCAGCTTAGACAGGGGTGGTGGCTACACCTTC
.	TRBV3-1/TRBV3-2	TRBD2	TRBJ2-1	CASSHSGGSGSVNEQFF	TGTGCCAGCAGCCACTCGGGCGGTAGCGGGAGTGTAAATGAGCAGTTCTTC
.	TRBV30	TRBD2	TRBJ2-1	CAWEREAPLEQFF	TGTGCCTGGGAGCGGGAGGCCCCCCTGGAGCAGTTCTTC
.	TRBV18	TRBD1	TRBJ1-1	CASSPLGTGWTEAFF	TGTGCCAGCTCACCACTGGGGACAGGGTGGACTGAAGCTTTCTTT
.	TRBV28	.	TRBJ1-6	CATTGSYNSPLHF	TGTGCCACAACAGGGTCCTATAATTCACCCCTCCACTTT
.	TRBV5-6	.	TRBJ1-5	CASSLGVDQPQHF	TGTGCCAGCAGCTTGGGTGTCGATCAGCCCCAGCATTTT
once	TRBV10-3	.	TRBJ2-5	CAISESFQGWETQYF	TGTGCCATCAGTGAGTCGTTCCAGGGATGGGAGACCCAGTACTTC
.	TRBV4-2	.	TRBJ1-3	CASSPRSGNTIYF	TGTGCCAGCAGCCCCCGCTCTGGAAACACCATATATTTT
.	TRBV5-1	.	TRBJ1-1	CASSVAGMNTEAFF	TGCGCCAGCAGCGTAGCGGGGATGAACACTGAAGCTTTCTTT
.	TRBV5-1	TRBD1	TRBJ1-2	CASSLGGQGIYGYTF	TGCGCCAGCAGCTTAGGAGGACAGGGAATCTATGGCTACACCTTC
few	TRBV6-6	TRBD2	TRBJ2-1	CASSSGLAGHNEQFF	TGTGCCAGCAGTTCCGGACTAGCGGGGCACAATGAGCAGTTCTTC
.	TRBV7-2	TRBD1	TRBJ1-2	CASSLRTGNYGYTF	TGTGCCAGCAGCCTAAGGACAGGGAACTATGGCTACACCTTC
.	TRBV5-8	.	TRBJ1-6	CASSIGPEDSPLHF	TGTGCCAGCAGCATTGGCCCCGAGGATTCACCCCTCCACTTT
.	TRBV14	TRBD1	TRBJ1-1	CASSQDYPGQGSEAFF	TGTGCCAGCAGCCAAGATTATCCGGGACAGGGGTCTGAAGCTTTCTTT
.	TRBV7-2	.	TRBJ1-5	CASSLRGNQPQHF	TGTGCCAGCAGCTTAAGGGGGAATCAGCCCCAGCATTTT
.	TRBV2	TRBD1	TRBJ1-5	CASRVTGVSNQPQHF	TGTGCCAGCAGAGTCACAGGGGTTTCCAATCAGCCCCAGCATTTT
.	TRBV11-2	TRBD1	TRBJ1-2	CASSLTSRGQGPDGYTF	TGTGCCAGCAGCTTAACGTCTCGGGGACAGGGACCGGATGGCTACACCTTC
.	TRBV12-3/TRBV12-4	.	TRBJ1-2	CASSSTVNYGYTF	TGTGCCAGCAGTTCAACAGTGAACTATGGCTACACCTTC
few	TRBV5-1	.	TRBJ1-2	CASSLSGVEYGYTF	TGCGCCAGCAGCTTGTCGGGAGTAGAATATGGCTACACCTTC
once	TRBV30	TRBD1	TRBJ1-1	CARQGAFTEAFF	TGTGCCAGACAGGGGGCCTTCACTGAAGCTTTCTTT
.	TRBV12-3/TRBV12-4	TRBD1	TRBJ2-7	CASSIGQGREQYF	TGTGCCAGCAGTATCGGACAGGGGCGCGAGCAGTACTTC
.	TRBV28	TRBD1	TRBJ2-2	CASSSGQGDTGELFF	TGTGCCAGCAGTTCGGGACAGGGGGACACCGGGGAGCTGTTTTTT
few	TRBV28	.	TRBJ1-2	CASSRTTNYGYTF	TGTGCCAGCAGTCGGACAACTAACTATGGCTACACCTTC
.	TRBV4-1	.	TRBJ2-7	CASRPEGVYEQYF	TGCGCCAGCAGACCTGAAGGGGTCTACGAGCAGTACTTC
.	TRBV5-1	.	TRBJ2-2	CASSLDRDTGELFF	TGCGCCAGCAGCTTGGACAGAGACACCGGGGAGCTGTTTTTT
.	TRBV6-5	.	TRBJ1-6	CASRAPFLNSPLHF	TGTGCCAGCAGGGCCCCTTTCCTTAATTCACCCCTCCACTTT